Each of the 12 T cell receptor beta chains below was sequenced from the same sample in a study of regulatory T cells in long-lasting Graves disease. Arm-PCR with iRepertoire HTBI primers amplified the CDR3 regions for these TCR beta libraries. TCRdb used MiXCR to reprocess the multiplex PCR reads, holding one entry per CDR3 protein. Counted here are fewer than 650,000 distinct CDR3 sequences, 15% to 20% occurring once; the ten biggest clones make up approximately 12%. Time point specified: newly diagnosed GD, antithyroid drugs for less than 3 months. Construction of the TCR library relied on RNA isolated from PBMCs. The sample was also reused in another study, on T cells in Graves' hyperthyroidism and ophthalmopathy.

This material consisted of peripheral blood mononuclear cells (PBMCs), taken at new diagnosis, from a patient treated with antithyroid drugs. These receptors were obtained from a man between 18 and 35 years old with Graves disease.

This clonotype was recorded many times. The V and J genes are TRBV24-1 and TRBJ2-5; 7 bases fit TRBD1. This CDR3 contains 14 residues. V trimming: 1 base; J trimming: 5 bases; junction bases outside the gene matches: 3. Germline CDR1 and CDR2: KGHDR and SFDVKD. CDR3 nucleotide sequence: TGTGCCACCAGTGATTTCGACAGGGTGGAGACCCAGTACTTC. The encoded protein is CATSDFDRVETQYF.

This clonotype was seen repeatedly, ten times or more. V and J are TRBV27 and TRBJ2-5, with 7 bases identical to TRBD1. Germline values: CDR1 MNHEY, CDR2 SMNVEV (reference sequence). The CDR3 contains 14 residues. J gave up 3 bases and V 5 bases, and 6 bases lay outside the gene matches. The CDR3 sequence is CASSTWDSKETQYF. The CDR3 DNA sequence: TGTGCCAGCAGTACCTGGGACAGTAAAGAGACCCAGTACTTC.

In its sample, this clonotype was seen a few times. This sequence joins TRBV27 and TRBJ2-1; TRBD2 aligns across 9 bases. Unmatched junction bases numbered 7, after V lost 6 bases and J lost 4 bases. Germline values: CDR1 MNHEY, CDR2 SMNVEV (reference sequence). The CDR3 contains 15 residues. CDR3 coding DNA: TGTGCCAGCAGAACCGGGACTAGCTCATACAATGAGCAGTTCTTC. Its protein product is CASRTGTSSYNEQFF.

The CDR3 loop is CASSLWGAGTGELFF. The CDR3 bases are TGTGCCAGCAGCTTATGGGGGGCGGGCACCGGGGAGCTGTTTTTT. The V and J genes are TRBV7-8 and TRBJ2-2; D tentatively reads TRBD1 or TRBD2 (6 bases each). CDR1 SGHVS and CDR2 FQNEAQ come from the germline V gene. This CDR3 is 15 amino acids long. Trimming stripped 2 bases from V and 4 bases from J, with 11 bases between.

At least ten counts were recorded for this clonotype. This chain uses TRBV10-3 with TRBJ2-7, with 7 nucleotides matching TRBD2. The V gene end was trimmed by 3 bases and the J gene end by 5 bases; junction bases not matched to a gene: 4. The CDR3 totals 13 residues. Germline loops: CDR1 ENHRY, CDR2 SYGVKD. CDR3 bases: TGTGCCATCAGTGACCAGACTAGCAACGAGCAGTACTTC. Protein product: CAISDQTSNEQYF.

This clonotype was observed a few times. The chain uses TRBV2 and TRBJ1-5, with TRBD1 matching over 9 bases. The CDR3 contains 16 residues. The V gene's germline CDR1 is SNHLY and CDR2 FYNNEI. Germline trimming cut 7 bases from V and 0 bases from J; bases unmatched to any gene: 7. CDR3 sequence: CASKEQGAFSNQPQHF. Here the CDR3 DNA reads TGTGCCAGCAAAGAACAGGGGGCTTTTAGCAATCAGCCCCAGCATTTT.

The chain carries TRBV20-1 and TRBJ1-6; the match to TRBD1 covers 7 bases. CDR3 length: 17 residues. The J segment lost 5 bases and the V segment lost 0 bases, leaving 10 bases of the junction unmatched. CDR1 and CDR2 (germline): DFQATT, SNEGSKA (reference sequence). The CDR3 sequence: CSARDDRVRIDNSPLHF. The DNA for the CDR3 is TGCAGTGCTAGAGACGACAGGGTTCGAATAGATAATTCACCCCTCCACTTT.

As to this clonotype: Since a much larger clone is just one base distant, this may be a read error. The chain links TRBV27 to TRBJ2-3; D might be TRBD2 (6 bases). This CDR3 is built from 15 residues. From germline, CDR1 is MNHEY and CDR2 SMNVEV (reference sequence). V lost 3 bases, J lost 4 bases, and 14 bases lay in between. DNA of the CDR3: TGTGCCAGCAGTTTGGAGCAGGAGGGTGCAGATACGCAGTATTTT. Amino acids: CASSLEQEGADTQYF.

The gene calls are TRBV11-1 and TRBJ1-4; 7 positions match TRBD1. The CDR3 length is 13 residues. V was pared by 5 bases and J by 8 bases, with 5 bases of the junction left unmatched. The germline gives CDR1 SGHAT, CDR2 FQDESV (reference sequence). This CDR3 is CASSTGVEEKLFF. CDR3 DNA: TGTGCCAGCAGCACAGGGGTCGAAGAAAAACTGTTTTTT.

This clonotype occurred a few times. The J gene is TRBJ2-1, the V gene TRBV9, with 9 bases that match TRBD1. V shed 1 base and J 5 bases; nucleotides not matched to a gene: 7. The CDR3 extends over 16 amino acids. Germline assignment: CDR1 SGDLS and CDR2 YYNGEE. The DNA for the CDR3 is TGTGCCAGCAGCGTAAAGGGGGACAGGGATAACAATGAGCAGTTCTTC. Encoded protein: CASSVKGDRDNNEQFF. Drawing the rest from reference TRBV9 and TRBJ2-1, the complete variable domain is DSGVTQTPKHLITATGQRVTLRCSPRSGDLSVYWYQQSLDQGLQFLIQYYNGEERAKGNILERFSAQQFPDLHSELNLSSLELGDSALYFCASSVKGDRDNNEQFFGPGTRLTVL.

About this clonotype itself: Being one base from a much bigger clone, this may be a read error. V and J are TRBV7-9 and TRBJ2-3; TRBD1 matches 8 bases. The germline V gene encodes CDR1 SEHNR and CDR2 FQNEAQ (reference sequence). This CDR3 is 18 amino acids long. The junction had 15 bases not matched to a gene; V was cut back by 5 bases and J by 2 bases. This CDR3 reads CASSPHRTPGGYTDTQYF. DNA of the CDR3: TGTGCCAGCAGCCCTCACAGAACTCCAGGGGGCTACACAGATACGCAGTATTTT.

The rearrangement joins TRBV10-3 to TRBJ1-4; the D is unclear. This CDR3 has 13 amino acids. V gave up 7 bases and J gave up 3 bases, with 9 bases separating them. Germline V CDR1 and CDR2: ENHRY, SYGVKD. The CDR3 reads CAITPGPNEKLFF. The CDR3 DNA reads as TGTGCCATCACCCCAGGTCCTAATGAAAAACTGTTTTTT.